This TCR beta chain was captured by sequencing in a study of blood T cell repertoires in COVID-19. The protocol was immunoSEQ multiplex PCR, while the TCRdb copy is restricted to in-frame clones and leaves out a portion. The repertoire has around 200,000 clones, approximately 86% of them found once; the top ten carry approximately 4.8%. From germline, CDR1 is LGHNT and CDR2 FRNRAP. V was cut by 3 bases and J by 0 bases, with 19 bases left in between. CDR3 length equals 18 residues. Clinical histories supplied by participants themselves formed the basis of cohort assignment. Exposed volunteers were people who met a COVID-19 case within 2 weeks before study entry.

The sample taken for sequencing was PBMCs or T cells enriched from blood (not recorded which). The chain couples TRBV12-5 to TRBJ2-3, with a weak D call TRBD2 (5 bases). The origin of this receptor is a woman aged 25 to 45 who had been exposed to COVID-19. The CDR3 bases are TGTGCTAGTGGTTTATCGTACGTGGACTCCACTAGCACAGATACGCAGTATTTT. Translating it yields CASGLSYVDSTSTDTQYF.